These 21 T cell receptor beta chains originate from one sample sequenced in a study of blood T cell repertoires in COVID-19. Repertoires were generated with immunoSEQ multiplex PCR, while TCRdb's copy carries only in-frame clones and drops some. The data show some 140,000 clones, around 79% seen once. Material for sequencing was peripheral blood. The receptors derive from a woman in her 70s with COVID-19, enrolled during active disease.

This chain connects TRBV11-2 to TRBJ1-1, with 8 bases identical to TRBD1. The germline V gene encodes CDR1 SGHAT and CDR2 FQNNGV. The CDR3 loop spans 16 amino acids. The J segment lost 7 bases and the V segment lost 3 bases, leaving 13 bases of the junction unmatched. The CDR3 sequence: CASSFLTADRGYEAFF. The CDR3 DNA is TGTGCCAGCAGCTTTCTTACCGCTGACAGGGGTTATGAAGCTTTCTTT. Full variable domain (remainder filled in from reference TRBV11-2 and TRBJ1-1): EAGVAQSPRYKIIEKRQSVAFWCNPISGHATLYWYQQILGQGPKLLIQFQNNGVVDDSQLPKDRFSAERLKGVDSTLKIQPAKLEDSAVYLCASSFLTADRGYEAFFGQGTRLTVV.

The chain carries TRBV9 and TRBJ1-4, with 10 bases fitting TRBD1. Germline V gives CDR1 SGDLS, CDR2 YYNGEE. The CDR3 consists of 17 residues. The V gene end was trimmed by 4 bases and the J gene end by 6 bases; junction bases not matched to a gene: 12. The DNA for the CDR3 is TGTGCCAGCAGCCCTACTAGGCGACAGGGGGCAGATGAAAAACTGTTTTTT. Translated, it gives CASSPTRRQGADEKLFF.

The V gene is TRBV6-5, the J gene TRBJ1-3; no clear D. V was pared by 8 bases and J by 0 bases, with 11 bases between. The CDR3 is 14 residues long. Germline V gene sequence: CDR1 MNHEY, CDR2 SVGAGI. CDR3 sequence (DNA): TGTGCCAGCCGAGGAGGTGACTCTGGAAACACCATATATTTT. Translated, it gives CASRGGDSGNTIYF.

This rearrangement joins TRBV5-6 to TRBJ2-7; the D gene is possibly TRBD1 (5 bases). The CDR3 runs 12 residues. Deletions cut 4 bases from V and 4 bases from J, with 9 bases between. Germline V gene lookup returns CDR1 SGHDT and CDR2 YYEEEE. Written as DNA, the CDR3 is TGTGCCAGCAGCGGGGCAGGGTACGAGCAGTACTTC. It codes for CASSGAGYEQYF. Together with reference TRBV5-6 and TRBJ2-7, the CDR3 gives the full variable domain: DAGVTQSPTHLIKTRGQQVTLRCSPKSGHDTVSWYQQALGQGPQFIFQYYEEEERQRGNFPDRFSGHQFPNYSSELNVNALLLGDSALYLCASSGAGYEQYFGPGTRLTVT.

The CDR3 DNA sequence: TGTGCCTGGAGTCAATACAGGACCTCCTATGGCTACACCTTC. It is translated as CAWSQYRTSYGYTF. The chain has TRBV30 and TRBJ1-2; the D gene is possibly TRBD1 (5 bases). V lost 2 bases to trimming and J lost 4 bases, with 14 bases between them. There are 14 residues in the CDR3. Germline CDR1 GTSNPN, CDR2 SVGIG (reference sequence).

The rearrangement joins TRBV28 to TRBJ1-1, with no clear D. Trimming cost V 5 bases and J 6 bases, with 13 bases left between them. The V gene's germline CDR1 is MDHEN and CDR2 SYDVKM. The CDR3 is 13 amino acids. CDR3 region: CASSPPSDPEAFF. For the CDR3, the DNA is TGTGCCAGCAGTCCTCCGAGCGATCCTGAAGCTTTCTTT.

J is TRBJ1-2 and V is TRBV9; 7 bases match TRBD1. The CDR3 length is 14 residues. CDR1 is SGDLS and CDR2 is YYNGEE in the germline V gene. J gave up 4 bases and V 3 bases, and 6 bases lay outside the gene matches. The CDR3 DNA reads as TGTGCCAGCAGCGCACACAGGGGTACCTATGGCTACACCTTC. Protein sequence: CASSAHRGTYGYTF.

The CDR3 nucleotides are TGCGCCAGCAGCCCAGACAGCAGAAATCAGCCCCAGCATTTT. It yields the protein CASSPDSRNQPQHF. V usage is TRBV5-1 and J usage is TRBJ1-5; a weak D match, TRBD1 (5 bases). V lost 4 bases, J lost 4 bases, and 12 bases lay in between. The CDR3 consists of 14 residues. The V gene's germline CDR1 is SGHRS and CDR2 YFSETQ.

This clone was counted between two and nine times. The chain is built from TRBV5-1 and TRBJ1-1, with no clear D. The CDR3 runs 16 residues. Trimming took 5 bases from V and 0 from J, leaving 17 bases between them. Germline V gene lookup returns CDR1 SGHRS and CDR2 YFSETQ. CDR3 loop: CASSDSRARMNTEAFF. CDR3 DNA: TGCGCCAGCAGTGATTCCAGAGCGCGTATGAACACTGAAGCTTTCTTT.

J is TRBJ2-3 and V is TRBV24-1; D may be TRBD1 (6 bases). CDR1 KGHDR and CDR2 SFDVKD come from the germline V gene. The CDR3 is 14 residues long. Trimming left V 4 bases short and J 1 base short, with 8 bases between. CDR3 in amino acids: CATSEEGGTDTQYF. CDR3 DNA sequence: TGTGCCACCAGTGAAGAGGGGGGCACAGATACGCAGTATTTT.

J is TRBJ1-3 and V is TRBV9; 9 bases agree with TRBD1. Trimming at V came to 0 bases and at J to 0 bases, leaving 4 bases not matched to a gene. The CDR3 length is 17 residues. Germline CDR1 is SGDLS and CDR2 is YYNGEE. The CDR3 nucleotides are TGTGCCAGCAGCGTAGGGGGACAGGGAGGCTCTGGAAACACCATATATTTT. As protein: CASSVGGQGGSGNTIYF.

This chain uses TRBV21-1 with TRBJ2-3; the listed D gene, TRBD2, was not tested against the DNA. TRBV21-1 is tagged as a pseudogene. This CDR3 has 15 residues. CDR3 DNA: TGTGCCAGCAGCAAAAGGGCGGGGGGGCAAGATACGCAGTATTTT. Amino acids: CASSKRAGGQDTQYF.

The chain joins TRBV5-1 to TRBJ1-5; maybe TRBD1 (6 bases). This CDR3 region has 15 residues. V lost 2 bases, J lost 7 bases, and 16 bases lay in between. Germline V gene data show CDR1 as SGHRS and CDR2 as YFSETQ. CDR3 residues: CASSLEGVSYQPQHF. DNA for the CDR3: TGCGCCAGCAGCTTAGAGGGGGTATCATACCAGCCCCAGCATTTT.

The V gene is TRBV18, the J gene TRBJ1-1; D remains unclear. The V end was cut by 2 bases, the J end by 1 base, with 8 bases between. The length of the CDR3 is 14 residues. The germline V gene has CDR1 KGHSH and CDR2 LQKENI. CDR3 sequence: CASSPGHENTEAFF. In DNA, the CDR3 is TGTGCCAGCTCACCAGGGCACGAGAACACTGAAGCTTTCTTT.

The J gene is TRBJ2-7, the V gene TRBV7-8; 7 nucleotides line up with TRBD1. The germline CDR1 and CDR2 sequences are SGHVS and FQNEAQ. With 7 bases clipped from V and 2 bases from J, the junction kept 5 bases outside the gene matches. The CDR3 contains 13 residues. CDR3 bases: TGTGCCAGCACCTGGGGACAGACCTACGAGCAGTACTTC. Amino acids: CASTWGQTYEQYF. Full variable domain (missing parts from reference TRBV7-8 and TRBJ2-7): GAGVSQSPRYKVAKRGQDVALRCDPISGHVSLFWYQQALGQGPEFLTYFQNEAQLDKSGLPSDRFFAERPEGSVSTLKIQRTQQEDSAVYLCASTWGQTYEQYFGPGTRLTVT.

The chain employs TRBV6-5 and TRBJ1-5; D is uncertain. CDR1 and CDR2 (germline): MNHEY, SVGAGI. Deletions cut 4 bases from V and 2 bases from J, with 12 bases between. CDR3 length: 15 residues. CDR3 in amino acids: CASSSGPGGNQPQHF. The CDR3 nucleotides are TGTGCCAGCAGTTCAGGCCCCGGGGGCAATCAGCCCCAGCATTTT.

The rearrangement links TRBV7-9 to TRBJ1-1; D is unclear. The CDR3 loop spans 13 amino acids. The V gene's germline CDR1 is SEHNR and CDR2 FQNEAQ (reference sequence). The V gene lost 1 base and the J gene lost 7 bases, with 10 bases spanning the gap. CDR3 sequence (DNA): TGTGCCAGCAGCTTAGTCGGTCCGCTTGAAGCTTTCTTT. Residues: CASSLVGPLEAFF.

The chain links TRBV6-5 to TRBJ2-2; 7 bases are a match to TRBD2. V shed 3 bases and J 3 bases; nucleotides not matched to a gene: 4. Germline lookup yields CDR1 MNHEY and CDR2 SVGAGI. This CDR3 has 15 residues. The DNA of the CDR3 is TGTGCCAGCAGTTATGGGGGGGGATACACCGGGGAGCTGTTTTTT. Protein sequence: CASSYGGGYTGELFF.

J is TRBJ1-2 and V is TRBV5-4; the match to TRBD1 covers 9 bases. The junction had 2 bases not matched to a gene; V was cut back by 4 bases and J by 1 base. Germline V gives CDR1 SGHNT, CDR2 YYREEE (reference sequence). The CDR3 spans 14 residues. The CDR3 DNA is TGTGCCAGCAGCCCGGGACAGGGTAACTATGGCTACACCTTC. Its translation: CASSPGQGNYGYTF.

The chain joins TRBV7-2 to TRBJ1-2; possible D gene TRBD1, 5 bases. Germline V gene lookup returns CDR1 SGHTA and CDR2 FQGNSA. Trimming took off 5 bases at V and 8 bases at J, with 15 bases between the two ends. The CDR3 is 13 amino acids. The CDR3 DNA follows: TGTGCCAGCAGCATAACCGACAGTACGGGCTACACCTTC. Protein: CASSITDSTGYTF.

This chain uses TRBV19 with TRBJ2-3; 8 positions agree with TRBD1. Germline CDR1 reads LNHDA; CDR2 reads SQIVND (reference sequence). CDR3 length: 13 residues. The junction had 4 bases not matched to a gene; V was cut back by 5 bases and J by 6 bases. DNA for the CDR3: TGTGCCAGTAGTTCTCACAGGGGGGATACGCAGTATTTT. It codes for CASSSHRGDTQYF.